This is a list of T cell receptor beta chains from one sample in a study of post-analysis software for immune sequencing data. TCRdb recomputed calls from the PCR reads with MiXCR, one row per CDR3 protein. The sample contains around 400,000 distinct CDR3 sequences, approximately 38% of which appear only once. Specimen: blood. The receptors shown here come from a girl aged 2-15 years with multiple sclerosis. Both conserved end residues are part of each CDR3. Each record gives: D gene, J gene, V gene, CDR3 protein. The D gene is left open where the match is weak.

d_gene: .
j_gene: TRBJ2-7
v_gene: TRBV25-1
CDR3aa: CASSPQGFNNEQYF

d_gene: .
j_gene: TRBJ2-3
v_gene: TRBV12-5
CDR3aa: CASGPGTTDTQYF

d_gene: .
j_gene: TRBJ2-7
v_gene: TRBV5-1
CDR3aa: CASRAFGEQYF

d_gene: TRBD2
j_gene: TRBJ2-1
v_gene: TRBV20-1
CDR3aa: CSVRGGRHSYNEQFF

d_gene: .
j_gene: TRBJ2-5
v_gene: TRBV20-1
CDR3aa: CSAMGRDQETQYF

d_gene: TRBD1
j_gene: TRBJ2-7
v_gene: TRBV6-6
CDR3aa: CATASGTGTYEQYF

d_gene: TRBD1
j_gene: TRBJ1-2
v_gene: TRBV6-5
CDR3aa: CASSSLTGRTRGYTF

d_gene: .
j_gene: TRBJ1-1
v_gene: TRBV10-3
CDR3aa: CAISDSWGKGDTEAFF

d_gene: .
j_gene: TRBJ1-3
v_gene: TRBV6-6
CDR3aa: CASGFSGNTIYF

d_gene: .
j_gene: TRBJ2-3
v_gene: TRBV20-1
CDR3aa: CSAVRTDTQYF

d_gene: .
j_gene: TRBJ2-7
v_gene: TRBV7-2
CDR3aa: CASSFESAREQYF

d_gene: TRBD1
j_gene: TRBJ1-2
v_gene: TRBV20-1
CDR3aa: CSLGTGYYGYTF

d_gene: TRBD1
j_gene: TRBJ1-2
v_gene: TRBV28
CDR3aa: CASSFSGQGGGYTF

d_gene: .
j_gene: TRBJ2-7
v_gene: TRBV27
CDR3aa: CASIYWITNDEQYF

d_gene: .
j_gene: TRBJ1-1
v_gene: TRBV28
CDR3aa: CASSYPLRGRHAGNTEAFF

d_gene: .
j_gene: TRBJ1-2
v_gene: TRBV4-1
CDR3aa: CASSQDPWQGWGYTF

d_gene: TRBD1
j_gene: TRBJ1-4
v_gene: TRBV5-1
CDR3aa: CASSSQGAQTNEKLFF

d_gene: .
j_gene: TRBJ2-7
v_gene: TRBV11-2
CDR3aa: CASSLGGDLSEQYF

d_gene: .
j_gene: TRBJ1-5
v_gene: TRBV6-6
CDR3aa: CASNRIQGPLQHF

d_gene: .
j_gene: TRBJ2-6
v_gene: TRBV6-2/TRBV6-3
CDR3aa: CASITNSGANVLTF

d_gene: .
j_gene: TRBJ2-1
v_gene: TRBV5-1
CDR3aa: CASRGGADPYNEQFF

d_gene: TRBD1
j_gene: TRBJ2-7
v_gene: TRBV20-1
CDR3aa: CSAGQAFSYEQYF

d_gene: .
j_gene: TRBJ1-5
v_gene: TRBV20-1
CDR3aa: CSARVQSNQPQHF

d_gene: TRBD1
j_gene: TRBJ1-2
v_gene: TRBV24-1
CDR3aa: CATSDRDSVYGYTF

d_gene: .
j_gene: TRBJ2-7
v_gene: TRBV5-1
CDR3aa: CASSLALATYSYEQYF

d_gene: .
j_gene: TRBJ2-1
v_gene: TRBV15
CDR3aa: CATSNLQRGHEQFF

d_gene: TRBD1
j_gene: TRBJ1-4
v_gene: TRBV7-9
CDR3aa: CASSLAGTGNEKLFF

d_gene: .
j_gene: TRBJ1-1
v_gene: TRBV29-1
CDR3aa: CSVSGVPTEAFF

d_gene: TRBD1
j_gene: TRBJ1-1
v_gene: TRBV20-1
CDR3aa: CSAPRGTGGYEAFF

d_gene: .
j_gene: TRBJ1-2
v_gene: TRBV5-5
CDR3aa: CASSLPGQSNYGYTF

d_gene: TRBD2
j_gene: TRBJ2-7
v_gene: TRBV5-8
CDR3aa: CASSWGRLAGGYEQYF

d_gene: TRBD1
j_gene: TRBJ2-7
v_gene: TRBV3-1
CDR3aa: CASSKRDRDYEQYF

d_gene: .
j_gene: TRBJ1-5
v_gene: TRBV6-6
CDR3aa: CASSGFRNNQPQHF

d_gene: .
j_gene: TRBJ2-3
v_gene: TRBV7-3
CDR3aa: CASSLTGTGPDTQYF

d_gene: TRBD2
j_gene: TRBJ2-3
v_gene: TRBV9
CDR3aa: CASSESGKGTDTQYF

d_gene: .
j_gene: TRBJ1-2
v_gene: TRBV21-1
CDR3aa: CASSKSPGTGFYGYTF

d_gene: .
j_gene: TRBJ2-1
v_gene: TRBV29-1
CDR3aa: CSVDTFIEQFF

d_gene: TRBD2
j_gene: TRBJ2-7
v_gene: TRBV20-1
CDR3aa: CSARVGSGRVSSYEQYF

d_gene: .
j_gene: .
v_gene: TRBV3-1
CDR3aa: CASSLTPGASEQYF

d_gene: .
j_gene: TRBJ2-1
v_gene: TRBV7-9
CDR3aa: CASSLKDSSYNEQFF

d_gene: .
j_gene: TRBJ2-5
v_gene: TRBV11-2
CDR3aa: CASSLWREQYF

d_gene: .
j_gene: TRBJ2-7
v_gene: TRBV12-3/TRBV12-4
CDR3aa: CASSTGTPYEQYF

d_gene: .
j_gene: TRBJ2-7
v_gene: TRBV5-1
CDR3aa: CASSLDPMAPPSYEQYF

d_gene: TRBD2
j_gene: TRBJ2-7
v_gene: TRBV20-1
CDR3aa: CSAVSGTSFVETKQYF

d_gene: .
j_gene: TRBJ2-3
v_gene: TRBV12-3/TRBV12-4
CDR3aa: CAGGTGTDTQYF

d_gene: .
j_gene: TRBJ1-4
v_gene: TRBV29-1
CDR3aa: CSVERGVGEKLFF

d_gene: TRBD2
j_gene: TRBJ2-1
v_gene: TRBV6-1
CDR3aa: CASSLSARVAGGSEQFF

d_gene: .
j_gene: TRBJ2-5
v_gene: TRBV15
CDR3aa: CATSAVVGKEETQYF

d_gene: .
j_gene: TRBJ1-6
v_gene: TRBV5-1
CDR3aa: CASSVQGNSPLHF

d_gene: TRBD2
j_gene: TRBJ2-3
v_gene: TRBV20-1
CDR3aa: CSASPFGFLTSGYRTDTQYF

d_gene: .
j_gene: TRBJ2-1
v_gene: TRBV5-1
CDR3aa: CASSLRTGGGYNERFF

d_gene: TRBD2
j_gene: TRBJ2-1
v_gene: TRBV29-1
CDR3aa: CSVEDSASGSYNEQFF

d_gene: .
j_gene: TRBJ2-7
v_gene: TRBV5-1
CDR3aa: CASSHTQGYEQYF

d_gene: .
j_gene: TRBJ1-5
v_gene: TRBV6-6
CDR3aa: CASSLTALQHF